This T cell receptor (beta chain) originates from a study of T cells in Graves' hyperthyroidism and ophthalmopathy. Broader study findings: Most expanded thyroid clonotypes above 0.001 recurred in blood.

Not enrolled were patients with uncontrolled infection, other autoimmune disease, pregnancy or lactation. The study based diagnoses on clinical symptoms, serum thyroxine and TRAb, thyroid ultrasound and orbital computed tomography. This clonotype has a count of ten or more. Its matching antigen is unknown. RNA transcripts gave rise to amplified TCR beta CDR3 regions. A first-round RT-PCR of the TCR CDR3 used the HTBI primer set. TCRdb redid the calling of the multiplex PCR reads with MiXCR, one entry per CDR3 protein. The sample has over 90,000 distinct CDR3 sequences; about half are singletons. Trimming removed 5 bases at V and 4 bases at J, with 11 bases between. This CDR3 comprises 13 residues. Germline-derived CDR1 and CDR2 are MNHNS and SASEGT.

The chain combines TRBV6-1 with TRBJ2-5; TRBD1 is a possible D gene (6 bases). Sample: blood. This receptor was identified in a middle-aged man with Graves' hyperthyroidism. The CDR3 protein is CASSWDKRETQYF. The CDR3 nucleotides are TGTGCCAGCAGTTGGGACAAGCGAGAGACCCAGTACTTC.